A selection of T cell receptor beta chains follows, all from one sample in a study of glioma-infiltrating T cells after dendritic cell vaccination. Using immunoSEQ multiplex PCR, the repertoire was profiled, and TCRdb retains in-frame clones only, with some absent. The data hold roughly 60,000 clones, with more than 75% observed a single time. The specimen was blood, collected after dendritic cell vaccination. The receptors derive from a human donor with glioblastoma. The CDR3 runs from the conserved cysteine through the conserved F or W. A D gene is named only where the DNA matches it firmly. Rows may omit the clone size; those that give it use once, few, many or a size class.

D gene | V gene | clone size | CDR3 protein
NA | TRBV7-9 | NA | CASSQDSNTQYF
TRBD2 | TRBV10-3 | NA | CAISGNSGTTDTQYF
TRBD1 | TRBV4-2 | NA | CASSQEARGIGETQYF
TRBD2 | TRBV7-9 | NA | CASSPTGTSGTGELFF
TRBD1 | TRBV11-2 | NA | CASSKPRDRGFNEQFF
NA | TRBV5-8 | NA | CASNLGGASSGNTIYF
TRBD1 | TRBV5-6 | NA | CASSLGDRAAYGYTF
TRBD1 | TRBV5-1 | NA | CASSLTGAPQETQYF
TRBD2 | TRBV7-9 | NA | CASSSGGMTYEQYF
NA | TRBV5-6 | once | CASSFGREETQYF
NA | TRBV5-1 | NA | CASSLREGNTIYF
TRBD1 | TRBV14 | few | CASSLGTAYGYTF
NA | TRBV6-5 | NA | CASSRLLNTEAFF
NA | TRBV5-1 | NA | CASSLFGTEETQYF
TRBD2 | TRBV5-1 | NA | CASSYSGLSSYNEQFF
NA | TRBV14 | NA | CASSQVGGNEQYF
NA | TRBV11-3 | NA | CATSTGSGNTIYF
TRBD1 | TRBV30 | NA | CAWSTGTGRNEQYF
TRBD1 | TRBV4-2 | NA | CASSQEPGQGSYEQYF
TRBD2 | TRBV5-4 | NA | CASSPGREGNIQYF
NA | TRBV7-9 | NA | CASSWPVGNTIYF
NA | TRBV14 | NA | CASSYGQLEAFF
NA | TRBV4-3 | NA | CASSQGTRPDTQYF
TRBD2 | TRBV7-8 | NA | CASSPRAGAGGETQYF
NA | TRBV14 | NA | CASSQVRGAEAFF
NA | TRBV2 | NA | CATGQLLSGNTIYF
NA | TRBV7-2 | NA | CASSQGSAVAYEQYF
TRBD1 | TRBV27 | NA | CASSPGQGAPVFTGELFF
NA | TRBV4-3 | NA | CASSQELGRSRAHNEKLFF
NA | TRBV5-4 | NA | CASSRTGWPGGFGYTF
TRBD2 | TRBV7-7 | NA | CASSLMAGGGTDTQYF
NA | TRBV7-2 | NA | CASSYSGGPEKLFF
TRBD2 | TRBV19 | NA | CASSVRDYQAYEQYF
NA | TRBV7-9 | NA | CASSLMGGTDSPLHF
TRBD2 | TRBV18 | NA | CASSQLAGQETQYF
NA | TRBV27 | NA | CASSRGSNTEAFF
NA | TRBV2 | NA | CAQLQDNYGYTF
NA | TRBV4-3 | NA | CASSQDPGMANYGYTF
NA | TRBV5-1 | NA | CASSGTQANTEAFF
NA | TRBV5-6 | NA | CASSLAQYREAFF
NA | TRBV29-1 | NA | CSVGGRGNTYEQYF